Listed below are T cell receptor beta chains from one sample, sequenced in a study of T cells after yellow fever vaccination. TCRdb reprocessed the 5' RACE reads via MiXCR and lists one record per CDR3 protein. Of 550,000 or so distinct CDR3 sequences detected, about 19% appear once; the ten largest clones hold roughly an eighth. The source was PBMCs, collected 15 days after the yellow fever booster vaccination. The receptors were sampled from a man aged 30 to 45 who received the YFV17D yellow fever vaccine. The CDR3 runs from the conserved cysteine through the conserved F or W. A D gene is named only where the DNA matches it firmly. Clone size is shown for a subset of rows, as once, few, many or a class of expanded clone.

J gene: TRBJ2-5; clone size: -; V gene: TRBV12-3/TRBV12-4; D gene: -; CDR3 DNA: TGTGCCAGCAGTTTTAAGGGACAAGAGACCCAGTACTTC; CDR3 protein: CASSFKGQETQYF
J gene: TRBJ2-7; clone size: few; V gene: TRBV13; D gene: -; CDR3 DNA: TGTGCCAGCAGCTCGTCACTACTAGGGTACGAGCAGTACTTC; CDR3 protein: CASSSSLLGYEQYF
J gene: TRBJ2-1; clone size: -; V gene: TRBV19; D gene: -; CDR3 DNA: TGTGCCAGTAGCCTCAGGGGGGACGATGAGCAGTTCTTC; CDR3 protein: CASSLRGDDEQFF
J gene: TRBJ2-4; clone size: few; V gene: TRBV7-2; D gene: TRBD1; CDR3 DNA: TGTGCCAGCAGCCTGGGACAGGGAGGGTCGGACATTCAGTACTTC; CDR3 protein: CASSLGQGGSDIQYF
J gene: TRBJ2-1; clone size: few; V gene: TRBV9; D gene: TRBD2; CDR3 DNA: TGTGCCAGCAGCGTTCTAGCGGGGCCGGGGGGGAATGAGCAGTTCTTC; CDR3 protein: CASSVLAGPGGNEQFF
J gene: TRBJ2-2; clone size: few; V gene: TRBV29-1; D gene: -; CDR3 DNA: TGCAGCGTTGCGGACAGATTGAGCACCGGGGAGCTGTTTTTT; CDR3 protein: CSVADRLSTGELFF
J gene: TRBJ2-1; clone size: few; V gene: TRBV15; D gene: TRBD2; CDR3 DNA: TGTGCCACCAGCAGGCCGGGACTAGCGGGAGCGGGGAATGAGCAGTTCTTC; CDR3 protein: CATSRPGLAGAGNEQFF
J gene: TRBJ2-2; clone size: many; V gene: TRBV6-1; D gene: -; CDR3 DNA: TGTGCCAGCAGCCGCAGGGGAGGAACCGGGGAGCTGTTTTTT; CDR3 protein: CASSRRGGTGELFF
J gene: TRBJ2-5; clone size: -; V gene: TRBV20-1; D gene: TRBD2; CDR3 DNA: TGCAGTCCTACCCCCAGCGGGAGTATTGAGACCCAGTACTTC; CDR3 protein: CSPTPSGSIETQYF
J gene: TRBJ1-2; clone size: -; V gene: TRBV12-3/TRBV12-4; D gene: -; CDR3 DNA: TGTGCCAGCAGTTTCGGGACCTATGGCTACACCTTC; CDR3 protein: CASSFGTYGYTF
J gene: TRBJ2-7; clone size: few; V gene: TRBV18; D gene: -; CDR3 DNA: TGTGCCAGCTCACCGTTCGTACAGGGAGAGCAGTACTTC; CDR3 protein: CASSPFVQGEQYF
J gene: TRBJ2-7; clone size: -; V gene: TRBV7-9; D gene: -; CDR3 DNA: TGTGCCAGCAGCTTATATGAGGCAGGCGCCTACGAGCAGTACTTC; CDR3 protein: CASSLYEAGAYEQYF
J gene: TRBJ2-5; clone size: -; V gene: TRBV9; D gene: -; CDR3 DNA: TGTGCCAGCAGCGAGGCCCCGGGCCTCCCGGGACAAGAGACCCAGTACTTC; CDR3 protein: CASSEAPGLPGQETQYF
J gene: TRBJ2-7; clone size: few; V gene: TRBV28; D gene: -; CDR3 DNA: TGTGCCAGCAGTTTAAATCCGATAACGGATCATGCCTACGAGCAGTACTTC; CDR3 protein: CASSLNPITDHAYEQYF
J gene: TRBJ2-7; clone size: -; V gene: TRBV7-8; D gene: -; CDR3 DNA: TGTGCCAGCAGCTTAGGCGGCCGAGGGGAGCAGTACTTC; CDR3 protein: CASSLGGRGEQYF
J gene: TRBJ2-2; clone size: few; V gene: TRBV5-1; D gene: -; CDR3 DNA: TGCGCCAGCAGCCGTGACCAGTACGGGAGCTCTTGGGCCGGGGAGCTGTTTTTT; CDR3 protein: CASSRDQYGSSWAGELFF
J gene: TRBJ2-2; clone size: -; V gene: TRBV4-3; D gene: TRBD1; CDR3 DNA: TGCGCCAGCAGCCAAGAGGGACAGGGGCGTAGGGCCGGGGAGCTGTTTTTT; CDR3 protein: CASSQEGQGRRAGELFF
J gene: TRBJ1-1; clone size: -; V gene: TRBV20-1; D gene: -; CDR3 DNA: TGCACGGGGCCGAGGAACACTGAAGCTTTCTTT; CDR3 protein: CTGPRNTEAFF
J gene: TRBJ2-2; clone size: few; V gene: TRBV4-3; D gene: -; CDR3 DNA: TGCGCCAGCAAACCCAGCTGGGTTACCGGGGAGCTGTTTTTT; CDR3 protein: CASKPSWVTGELFF
J gene: TRBJ2-1; clone size: few; V gene: TRBV7-9; D gene: -; CDR3 DNA: TGTGCCAGCAGTCTCGGGGTAGACAATGAGCAGTTCTTC; CDR3 protein: CASSLGVDNEQFF
J gene: TRBJ2-6; clone size: few; V gene: TRBV20-1; D gene: -; CDR3 DNA: TGCAGTGCTAGTGGTGTCGGCTCCGGGGCCAACGTCCTGACTTTC; CDR3 protein: CSASGVGSGANVLTF
J gene: TRBJ2-2; clone size: -; V gene: TRBV7-2; D gene: -; CDR3 DNA: TGTGCCAGCAGCTTAGCGGTTCTGAACACCGGGGAGCTGTTTTTT; CDR3 protein: CASSLAVLNTGELFF
J gene: TRBJ2-1; clone size: -; V gene: TRBV5-1; D gene: -; CDR3 DNA: TGCGCCAGCAGCCCTCAGACTGAGCAGTTCTTC; CDR3 protein: CASSPQTEQFF
J gene: TRBJ1-2; clone size: few; V gene: TRBV2; D gene: TRBD1; CDR3 DNA: TGTGCCAGCAGTGTACAGGGGTACGGCTACACCTTC; CDR3 protein: CASSVQGYGYTF
J gene: TRBJ1-4; clone size: -; V gene: TRBV20-1; D gene: TRBD1; CDR3 DNA: TGCAGTGCCCCGGGACAGGGGAGCGAAAAACTGTTTTTT; CDR3 protein: CSAPGQGSEKLFF
J gene: TRBJ2-1; clone size: few; V gene: TRBV12-3/TRBV12-4; D gene: -; CDR3 DNA: TGTGCCAGCAGTGCCACCCGACTTTACAATGAGCAGTTCTTC; CDR3 protein: CASSATRLYNEQFF
J gene: TRBJ2-3; clone size: few; V gene: TRBV4-3; D gene: TRBD1; CDR3 DNA: TGCGCCAGCAGCCAAGGGACAGGGGTAATAGATACGCAGTATTTT; CDR3 protein: CASSQGTGVIDTQYF
J gene: TRBJ2-3; clone size: -; V gene: TRBV12-3/TRBV12-4; D gene: TRBD2; CDR3 DNA: TGTGCCAGCAGTCCGGGACTAGCGGGAGTTCAGTATTTT; CDR3 protein: CASSPGLAGVQYF
J gene: TRBJ1-2; clone size: -; V gene: TRBV9; D gene: -; CDR3 DNA: TGTGCCAGCAGCGTAGATGGGGGCGCTCCCTCATATGGCTACACCTTC; CDR3 protein: CASSVDGGAPSYGYTF
J gene: TRBJ1-2; clone size: -; V gene: TRBV29-1; D gene: TRBD1; CDR3 DNA: TGCAGCGCACTGGGTGGGGACAGGGGGCCTGGCTACACCTTC; CDR3 protein: CSALGGDRGPGYTF
J gene: TRBJ1-2; clone size: few; V gene: TRBV10-3; D gene: -; CDR3 DNA: TGTGCCACGACCATTCATACAGGTACACTGAACAACTATGGCTACACCTTC; CDR3 protein: CATTIHTGTLNNYGYTF
J gene: TRBJ2-7; clone size: -; V gene: TRBV7-9; D gene: -; CDR3 DNA: TGTGCCAGCAGCTTATTCGGGGCAGGGGAAGACGAGCGGTACTTC; CDR3 protein: CASSLFGAGEDERYF
J gene: TRBJ2-3; clone size: -; V gene: TRBV7-9; D gene: -; CDR3 DNA: TGTGCCAGCAGCTCCCTCGGGAGCTATACCGATACGCAGTATTTT; CDR3 protein: CASSSLGSYTDTQYF
J gene: TRBJ2-7; clone size: -; V gene: TRBV7-6; D gene: -; CDR3 DNA: TGTGCCAGCAGCCCCTGGGGAGGCTCCTACGAGCAGTACTTC; CDR3 protein: CASSPWGGSYEQYF
J gene: TRBJ2-7; clone size: many; V gene: TRBV5-5; D gene: -; CDR3 DNA: TGTGCCAGCAGCTTGGGTAGCGTTGAGCAGTACTTC; CDR3 protein: CASSLGSVEQYF
J gene: TRBJ2-5; clone size: few; V gene: TRBV29-1; D gene: TRBD1; CDR3 DNA: TGCAGTTTTCCGGGACAGGGCAGCGAGACCCAGTACTTC; CDR3 protein: CSFPGQGSETQYF
J gene: TRBJ2-7; clone size: few; V gene: TRBV5-1; D gene: -; CDR3 DNA: TGCGCCAGCAGCTTGTTCGAGACCGGCCCTCGCGAGCAGTACTTC; CDR3 protein: CASSLFETGPREQYF
J gene: TRBJ2-3; clone size: few; V gene: TRBV28; D gene: TRBD1; CDR3 DNA: TGTGCCAGCAGTTCCGGGACAGACTTATATACGCAGTATTTT; CDR3 protein: CASSSGTDLYTQYF
J gene: TRBJ1-6; clone size: -; V gene: TRBV4-2; D gene: -; CDR3 DNA: TGTGCCAGCAGCCATTCCCGGGACAAGAGTTCACCCCTCCACTTT; CDR3 protein: CASSHSRDKSSPLHF